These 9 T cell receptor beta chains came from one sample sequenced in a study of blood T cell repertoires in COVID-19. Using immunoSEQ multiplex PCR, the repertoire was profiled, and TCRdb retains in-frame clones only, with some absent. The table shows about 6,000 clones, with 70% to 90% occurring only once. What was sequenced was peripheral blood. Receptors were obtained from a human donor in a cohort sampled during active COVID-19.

The CDR3 region has the DNA TGTGCCAGCAGCCAAGATGGAGAGGAGACCCAGTACTTC. It codes for CASSQDGEETQYF. The rearrangement joins TRBV14 to TRBJ2-5; unclear D gene. The CDR3 consists of 13 residues. The germline V and J ends were trimmed by 0 bases and 5 bases, with 7 bases remaining between them. Per germline, CDR1 SGHDN and CDR2 FVKESK.

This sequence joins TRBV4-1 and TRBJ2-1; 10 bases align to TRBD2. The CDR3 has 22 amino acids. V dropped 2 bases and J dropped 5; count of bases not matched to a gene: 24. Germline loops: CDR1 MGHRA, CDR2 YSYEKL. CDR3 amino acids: CASSQFWRRGRAGGPVHNEQFF. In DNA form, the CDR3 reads TGCGCCAGCAGCCAATTTTGGAGGAGGGGGCGAGCGGGAGGGCCCGTCCACAATGAGCAGTTCTTC.

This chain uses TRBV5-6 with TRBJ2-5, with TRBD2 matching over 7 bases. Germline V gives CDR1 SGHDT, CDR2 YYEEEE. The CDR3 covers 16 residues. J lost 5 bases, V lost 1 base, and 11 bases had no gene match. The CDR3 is CASSLPQVGGPETQYF. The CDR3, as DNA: TGTGCCAGCAGCTTGCCTCAGGTGGGAGGGCCGGAGACCCAGTACTTC.

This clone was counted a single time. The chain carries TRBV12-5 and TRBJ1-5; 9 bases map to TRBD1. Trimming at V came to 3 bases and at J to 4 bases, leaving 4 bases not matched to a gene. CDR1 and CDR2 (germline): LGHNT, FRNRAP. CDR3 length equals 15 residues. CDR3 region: CASGFGTGTNQPQHF. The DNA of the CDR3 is TGTGCTAGTGGTTTTGGGACAGGGACGAATCAGCCCCAGCATTTT. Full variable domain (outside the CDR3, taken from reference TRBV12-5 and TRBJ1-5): DARVTQTPRHKVTEMGQEVTMRCQPILGHNTVFWYRQTMMQGLELLAYFRNRAPLDDSGMPKDRFSAEMPDATLATLKIQPSEPRDSAVYFCASGFGTGTNQPQHFGDGTRLSIL.

CDR3 sequence (DNA): TGTGCCAGCTCACAGCTCGGTCGGACAGGGGATAATTCACCCCTCCACTTT. This codes for CASSQLGRTGDNSPLHF. J is TRBJ1-6 and V is TRBV18; 9 bases agree with TRBD1. Germline CDR1 is KGHSH and CDR2 is LQKENI. Losses at the gene ends were 4 bases for V and 5 bases for J; bases not matched to a gene: 9. The CDR3 totals 17 residues. Full variable domain (missing parts from reference TRBV18 and TRBJ1-6): NAGVMQNPRHLVRRRGQEARLRCSPMKGHSHVYWYRQLPEEGLKFMVYLQKENIIDESGMPKERFSAEFPKEGPSILRIQQVVRGDSAAYFCASSQLGRTGDNSPLHFGNGTRLTVT.

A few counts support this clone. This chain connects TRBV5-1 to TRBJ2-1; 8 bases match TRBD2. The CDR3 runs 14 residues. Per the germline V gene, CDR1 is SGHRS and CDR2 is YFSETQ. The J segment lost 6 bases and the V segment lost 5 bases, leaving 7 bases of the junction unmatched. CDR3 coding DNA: TGCGCCAGCAGAGCCGGGACTAGATTCAATGAGCAGTTCTTC. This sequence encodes CASRAGTRFNEQFF.

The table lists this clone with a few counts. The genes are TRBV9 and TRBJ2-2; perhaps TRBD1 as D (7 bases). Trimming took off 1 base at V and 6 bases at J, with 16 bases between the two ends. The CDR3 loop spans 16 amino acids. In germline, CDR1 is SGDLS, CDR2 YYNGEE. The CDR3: CASSVRASRGAGELFF. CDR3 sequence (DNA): TGTGCCAGCAGCGTACGGGCATCCAGGGGGGCCGGGGAGCTGTTTTTT. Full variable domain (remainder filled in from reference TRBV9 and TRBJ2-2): DSGVTQTPKHLITATGQRVTLRCSPRSGDLSVYWYQQSLDQGLQFLIQYYNGEERAKGNILERFSAQQFPDLHSELNLSSLELGDSALYFCASSVRASRGAGELFFGEGSRLTVL.

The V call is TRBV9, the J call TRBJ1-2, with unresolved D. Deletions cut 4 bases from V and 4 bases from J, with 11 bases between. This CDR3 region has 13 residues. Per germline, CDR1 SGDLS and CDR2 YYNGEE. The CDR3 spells CASSPGRFYGYTF. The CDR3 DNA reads TGTGCCAGCAGCCCCGGCAGGTTCTATGGCTACACCTTC.

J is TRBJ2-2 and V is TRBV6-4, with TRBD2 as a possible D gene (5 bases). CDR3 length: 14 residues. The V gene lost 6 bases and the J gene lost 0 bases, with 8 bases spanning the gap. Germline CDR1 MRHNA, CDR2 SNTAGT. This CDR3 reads CASSTGSNTGELFF. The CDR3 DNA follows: TGTGCCAGCAGCACGGGATCGAACACCGGGGAGCTGTTTTTT.